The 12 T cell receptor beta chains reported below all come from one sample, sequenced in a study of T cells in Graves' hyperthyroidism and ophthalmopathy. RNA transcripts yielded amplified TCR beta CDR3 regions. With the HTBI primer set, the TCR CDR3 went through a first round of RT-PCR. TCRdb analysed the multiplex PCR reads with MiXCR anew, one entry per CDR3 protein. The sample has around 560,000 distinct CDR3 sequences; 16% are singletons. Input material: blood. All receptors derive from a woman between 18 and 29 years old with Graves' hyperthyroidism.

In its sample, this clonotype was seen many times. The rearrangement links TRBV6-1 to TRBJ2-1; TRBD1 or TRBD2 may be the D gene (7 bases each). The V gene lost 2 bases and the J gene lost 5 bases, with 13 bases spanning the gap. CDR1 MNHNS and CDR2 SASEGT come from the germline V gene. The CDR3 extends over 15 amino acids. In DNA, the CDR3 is TGTGCCAGCAGTGAACAGGGGGGGGGGCACAATGAGCAGTTCTTC. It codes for CASSEQGGGHNEQFF.

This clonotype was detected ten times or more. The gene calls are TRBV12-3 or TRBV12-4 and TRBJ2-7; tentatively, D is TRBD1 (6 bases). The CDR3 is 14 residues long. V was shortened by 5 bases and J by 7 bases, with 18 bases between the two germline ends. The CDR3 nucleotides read TGTGCCAGCAGTGCGACAGGAGTCGGTGCTGAGCAGTACTTC. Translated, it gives CASSATGVGAEQYF.

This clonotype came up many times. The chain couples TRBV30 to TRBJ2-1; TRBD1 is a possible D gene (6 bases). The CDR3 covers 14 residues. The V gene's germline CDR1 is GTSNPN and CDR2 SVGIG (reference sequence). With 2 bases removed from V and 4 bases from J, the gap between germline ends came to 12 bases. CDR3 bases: TGTGCCTGGAGTACTGGAACAGGGTACAATGAGCAGTTCTTC. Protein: CAWSTGTGYNEQFF.

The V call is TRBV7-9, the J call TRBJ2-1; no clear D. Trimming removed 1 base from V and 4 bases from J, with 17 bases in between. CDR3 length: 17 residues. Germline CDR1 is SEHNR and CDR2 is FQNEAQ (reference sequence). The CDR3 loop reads CASSLGGPRKGYNEQFF. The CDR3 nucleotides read TGTGCCAGCAGCTTAGGGGGTCCTCGAAAGGGTTACAATGAGCAGTTCTTC.

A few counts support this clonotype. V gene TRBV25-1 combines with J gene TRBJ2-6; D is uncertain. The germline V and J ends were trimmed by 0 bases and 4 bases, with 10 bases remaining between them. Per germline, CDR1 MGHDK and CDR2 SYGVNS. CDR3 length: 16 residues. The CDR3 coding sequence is TGTGCCAGCAGTGAATATAGAGGCTTCGGGGCCAACGTCCTGACTTTC. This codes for CASSEYRGFGANVLTF.

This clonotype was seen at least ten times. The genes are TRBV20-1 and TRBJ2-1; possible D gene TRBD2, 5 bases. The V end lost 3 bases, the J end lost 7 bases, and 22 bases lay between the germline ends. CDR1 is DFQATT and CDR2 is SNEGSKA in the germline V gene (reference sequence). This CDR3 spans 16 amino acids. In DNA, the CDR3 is TGCAGTGCTAGGGGTTATATGACGGGATCGATGAATGAGCAGTTCTTC. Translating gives CSARGYMTGSMNEQFF.

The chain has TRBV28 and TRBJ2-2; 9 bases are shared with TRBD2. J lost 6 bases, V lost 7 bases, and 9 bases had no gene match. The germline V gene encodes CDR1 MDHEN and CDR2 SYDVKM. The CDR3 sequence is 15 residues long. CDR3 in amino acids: CASKCIAGAAGELFF. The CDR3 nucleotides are TGTGCCAGCAAATGCATAGCGGGAGCGGCCGGGGAGCTGTTTTTT.

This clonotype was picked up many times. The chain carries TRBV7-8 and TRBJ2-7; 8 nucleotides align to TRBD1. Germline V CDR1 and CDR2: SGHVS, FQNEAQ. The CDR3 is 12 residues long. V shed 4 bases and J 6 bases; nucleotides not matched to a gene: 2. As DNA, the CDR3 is TGTGCCAGCAGCTCACAGGGGGTCGAGCAGTACTTC. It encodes CASSSQGVEQYF.

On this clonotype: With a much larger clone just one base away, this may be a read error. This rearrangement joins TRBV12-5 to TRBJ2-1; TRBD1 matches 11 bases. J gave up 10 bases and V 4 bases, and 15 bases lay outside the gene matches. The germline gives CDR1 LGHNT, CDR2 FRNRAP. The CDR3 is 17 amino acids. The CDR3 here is CASGSPPVRTGGHEQFF. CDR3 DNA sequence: TGTGCTAGTGGTTCGCCCCCGGTCCGGACAGGGGGCCACGAGCAGTTCTTC.

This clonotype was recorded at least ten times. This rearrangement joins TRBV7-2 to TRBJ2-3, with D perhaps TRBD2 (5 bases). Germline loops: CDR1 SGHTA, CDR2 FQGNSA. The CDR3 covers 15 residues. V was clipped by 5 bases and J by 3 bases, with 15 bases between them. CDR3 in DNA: TGTGCCAGCAGCCCTAGACTATATTCAACAGATACGCAGTATTTT. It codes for CASSPRLYSTDTQYF.

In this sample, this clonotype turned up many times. The chain's CDR3 is CASSQGTTNEQFF. The CDR3 DNA is TGTGCCAGCAGCCAAGGGACCACTAATGAGCAGTTCTTC. This chain links TRBV3-1 with TRBJ2-1; D gene uncertain. V lost 1 base to trimming and J lost 7 bases, with 8 bases between them. The CDR3 spans 13 residues. Per germline, CDR1 LGHDT and CDR2 YNNKEL (reference sequence).

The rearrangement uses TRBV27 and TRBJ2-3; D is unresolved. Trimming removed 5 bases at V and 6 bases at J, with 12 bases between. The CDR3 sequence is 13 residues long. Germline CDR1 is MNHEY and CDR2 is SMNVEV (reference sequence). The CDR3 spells CASSLLVFDTQYF. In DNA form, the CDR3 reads TGTGCCAGCAGTCTCTTAGTTTTCGATACGCAGTATTTT.